Below, 16 T cell receptor beta chains from the same sample are listed, as sequenced in a study of blood T cells in healthy people across ages. Sample-barcoded 5' priming and a J-beta primer mix drove a second PCR of roughly 6 to 12 cycles. TCRdb analysed the 5' RACE reads with MiXCR anew, one entry per CDR3 protein. The sample contains about a million distinct CDR3 sequences, 51% of which appear only once. Sequenced: blood. These receptors originate from a woman aged 55-69 years in good health.

This clonotype was observed a handful of times. This rearrangement joins TRBV28 to TRBJ2-1; D unclear. Trimming removed 6 bases from V and 8 bases from J, with 11 bases in between. Germline loops: CDR1 MDHEN, CDR2 SYDVKM. The CDR3 is made up of 12 amino acids. In nucleotides, the CDR3 is TGTGCCAGCAGCCTATCCCGGGATGAGCAGTTCTTC. Translating it yields CASSLSRDEQFF.

The rearrangement joins TRBV4-2 to TRBJ2-5; 8 bases map to TRBD1. Germline-derived CDR1 and CDR2 are LGHNA and YNFKEQ. The CDR3 loop spans 14 amino acids. V trimming: 4 bases; J trimming: 5 bases; junction bases outside the gene matches: 6. Here the CDR3 reads CASSPDRGWETQYF. As DNA, the CDR3 is TGTGCCAGCAGCCCCGACAGGGGATGGGAGACCCAGTACTTC.

V usage is TRBV12-3 or TRBV12-4 and J usage is TRBJ2-3; no clear D gene. This CDR3 has 13 residues. V lost 10 bases to trimming and J lost 4 bases, with 15 bases between them. The chain's CDR3 is CANQRGTSDTQYF. CDR3 DNA: TGTGCCAATCAACGTGGCACATCAGATACGCAGTATTTT.

The V and J genes are TRBV7-2 and TRBJ2-1; TRBD2 matches at 8 bases. The trim removed 5 bases at V and 2 bases at J, leaving 11 bases unmatched. CDR3 length equals 17 residues. CDR1 is SGHTA, CDR2 FQGNSA, per germline. The CDR3 DNA reads TGTGCCAGCAGCAGAAACACCGGGACTAGGCCCTACAATGAGCAGTTCTTC. Translation: CASSRNTGTRPYNEQFF.

This clonotype was detected only a few times. The chain employs TRBV5-1 and TRBJ2-1; 8 nucleotides agree with TRBD2. CDR3 length equals 14 residues. Germline V gives CDR1 SGHRS, CDR2 YFSETQ. J gave up 6 bases and V 0 bases, and 2 bases lay outside the gene matches. The CDR3 region has the DNA TGCGCCAGCAGCTTGGATGGGACTAGCAATGAGCAGTTCTTC. Translating it yields CASSLDGTSNEQFF.

This clonotype has at least ten counts. The germline gene is not matched at one end of the junction; a read error may be the cause. V usage is TRBV4-3 and J usage is TRBJ2-7; TRBD2 aligns across 8 bases. This CDR3 is built from 13 residues. Germline V gene data show CDR1 as LGHNA and CDR2 as YSLEER. The CDR3 region is CASSPGLGYEQYF. CDR3 in DNA: TGTGCCAGCAGCCCGGGACTAGGCTACGAGCAGTACTTC.

The chain is built from TRBV20-1 and TRBJ2-1; D might be TRBD1 (5 bases). Germline lookup yields CDR1 DFQATT and CDR2 SNEGSKA (reference sequence). V shed 0 bases and J shed 3 bases, with 15 bases lying between them. This CDR3 spans 16 amino acids. The CDR3 loop is CSARDPSAGRYNEQFF. Here the CDR3 DNA reads TGCAGTGCTAGAGACCCGAGCGCAGGGCGCTACAATGAGCAGTTCTTC.

V is TRBV29-1 and J is TRBJ2-5; TRBD1 or TRBD2 may be the D gene (5 bases each). Trimming removed 6 bases at V and 11 bases at J, with 16 bases between. From germline, CDR1 is SQVTM and CDR2 ANQGSEA. CDR3 length: 11 amino acids. CDR3 loop: CSVQWGNEQYF. In nucleotides, the CDR3 is TGCAGCGTCCAATGGGGGAATGAGCAGTACTTC.

The gene calls are TRBV5-1 and TRBJ2-4; D is unclear. Germline CDR1 is SGHRS and CDR2 is YFSETQ. V lost 7 bases and J lost 13, with 12 bases in between. This CDR3 region has 10 residues. The CDR3 here is CASSNPRQYF. The CDR3 nucleotides are TGCGCCAGCTCGAACCCACGGCAGTACTTC. The entire variable domain, with the rest obtained from reference TRBV5-1 and TRBJ2-4, is as follows: KAGVTQTPRYLIKTRGQQVTLSCSPISGHRSVSWYQQTPGQGLQFLFEYFSETQRNKGNFPGRFSGRQFSNSRSEMNVSTLELGDSALYLCASSNPRQYFGAGTRLSVL.

This clonotype was detected a few times. The chain joins TRBV7-9 to TRBJ2-3; 9 positions match TRBD2. CDR1 is SEHNR, CDR2 FQNEAQ, per germline (reference sequence). V trimming: 5 bases; J trimming: 4 bases; junction bases outside the gene matches: 7. This CDR3 spans 15 amino acids. CDR3 in amino acids: CASSISGSLADTQYF. As DNA, the CDR3 is TGTGCCAGCAGCATTAGCGGGAGCCTCGCAGATACGCAGTATTTT.

The sample holds a few counts of this clonotype. The chain uses TRBV7-2 and TRBJ2-7; tentative D call: TRBD2 (5 bases). Germline loops: CDR1 SGHTA, CDR2 FQGNSA. Deletions cut 1 base from V and 7 bases from J, with 11 bases between. This CDR3 is 13 amino acids long. In nucleotides, the CDR3 is TGTGCCAGCAGCTTAGATATTAGGAGGGAGCAGTACTTC. Translating it yields CASSLDIRREQYF.

The V and J genes are TRBV4-1 and TRBJ2-1, with a tentative D call TRBD2 (6 bases). In germline, CDR1 is MGHRA, CDR2 YSYEKL. V was cut by 4 bases and J by 8 bases, with 21 bases left in between. CDR3 length: 16 residues. DNA of the CDR3: TGCGCCAGCAGCCGTCTTTACAGCGGGTCTAAGGATGAGCAGTTCTTC. As protein: CASSRLYSGSKDEQFF.

This clonotype has a handful of counts. The rearrangement links TRBV20-1 to TRBJ1-2; TRBD1 matches at 7 bases. This CDR3 contains 16 residues. V shed 6 bases, J shed 4 bases, and the junction held 17 bases outside the gene matches. Germline V gene data show CDR1 as DFQATT and CDR2 as SNEGSKA (reference sequence). The CDR3 nucleotides read TGCAGTGCCACGCACAACGACAGGGAGCGGGTCTATGGCTACACCTTC. This codes for CSATHNDRERVYGYTF.

The CDR3 coding sequence is TGTGCCAGCATGGGTAACCAAGAGACCCAGTTCTTC. This translates into CASMGNQETQFF. The chain combines TRBV27 with TRBJ2-5; the D is unclear. TRBJ2-1 matches the DNA end more closely, so the J call is doubtful. Germline lookup yields CDR1 MNHEY and CDR2 SMNVEV (reference sequence). CDR3 size: 12 residues.

V and J are TRBV4-1 and TRBJ2-1, with no clear D. The DNA end is a closer match to TRBJ2-7, so the J assignment may be wrong. The CDR3 sequence is 16 residues long. Germline V gene lookup returns CDR1 MGHRA and CDR2 YSYEKL. CDR3 sequence reads: CASSQPRKGSYNEQYF. The DNA of the CDR3 is TGCGCCAGCAGCCAACCCCGAAAGGGCTCCTACAATGAGCAGTACTTC.

The chain has TRBV5-1 and TRBJ2-3; maybe TRBD2 (5 bases). Germline V lookup: CDR1 SGHRS, CDR2 YFSETQ. V lost 6 bases and J 7 bases, leaving 15 bases between the germline ends. The CDR3 sequence is 13 residues long. CDR3 region: CASKTSTGYTQYF. The CDR3 region has the DNA TGCGCCAGCAAAACTAGTACGGGGTATACGCAGTATTTT.